The clone carrying this TCR beta chain was counted only a few times. Its antigen is undetermined. The CDR3 is 16 amino acids. The germline V and J ends were trimmed by 1 base and 5 bases, with 17 bases remaining between them. Germline CDR1 SGHAT, CDR2 FQNNGV. This specimen comes from a study of cytomegalovirus exposure and HLA in healthy donors. Overall study: Drawn from HLA-typed donors, roughly 87 million unique TCRs were held in an early data release.

Points from the study as a whole: The study reported that TCR beta sequences accurately predicted HLA-A and HLA-B alleles in most subjects. Generally TCR sequences proved uncommon, though certain public TCRs appeared in numerous donors.

This PCR relied on a set of 60 Vbeta primers and 13 Jbeta primers. The table came from immunoSEQ multiplex PCR; TCRdb's copy has only in-frame clones and leaves some out. This repertoire shows approximately 300,000 clones, 75% to 90% found once; its top ten account for about 0.3%. The chain employs TRBV11-2 and TRBJ2-5; TRBD2 might be the D (6 bases). What was sequenced was PBMCs. The sequence was collected from a girl aged 2 to 10 in good health and CMV-seronegative. The CDR3 loop reads CASSLVARWGRETQYF. Written as DNA, the CDR3 is TGTGCCAGCAGCTTAGTCGCCAGGTGGGGGAGGGAGACCCAGTACTTC.